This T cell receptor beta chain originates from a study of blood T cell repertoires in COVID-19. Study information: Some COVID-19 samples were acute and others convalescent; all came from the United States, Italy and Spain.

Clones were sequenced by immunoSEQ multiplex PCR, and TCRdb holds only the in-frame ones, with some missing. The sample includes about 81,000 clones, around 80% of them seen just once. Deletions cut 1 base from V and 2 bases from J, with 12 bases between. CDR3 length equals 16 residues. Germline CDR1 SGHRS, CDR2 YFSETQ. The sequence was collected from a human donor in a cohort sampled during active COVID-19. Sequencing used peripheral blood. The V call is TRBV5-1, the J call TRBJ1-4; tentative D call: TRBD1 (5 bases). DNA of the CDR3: TGCGCCAGCAGCTTGCAGGTTCCAGGGACTAATGAAAAACTGTTTTTT. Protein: CASSLQVPGTNEKLFF.